A selection of T cell receptor beta chains follows, all from one sample in a study of blood T cells in healthy people across ages. TCRdb called the 5' RACE reads again in MiXCR, with one record for every CDR3 protein. The sample includes fewer than 2 million distinct CDR3 sequences, approximately 40% seen only once; the top ten take more than 20%. What was sequenced was blood. Source of these receptors: a human donor in good health. The CDR3 runs from the conserved cysteine through the conserved F or W. Fields, in order: CDR3 length, J gene, D gene, V gene, clone size, CDR3 protein, CDR3 DNA. A D gene is named only where the DNA matches it firmly. The size of a clone is reported for some rows only, either as once, few or many, or as a class for expanded clones.

cdr3_length: 17
j_call: TRBJ2-4
d_call: TRBD1
v_call: TRBV20-1
clone_size: NA
cdr3_aa: CSARPRQGVLAKNIQYF
cdr3_nt: TGCAGTGCTAGACCGCGACAGGGGGTACTAGCCAAAAACATTCAGTACTTC

cdr3_length: 17
j_call: TRBJ1-5
d_call: NA
v_call: TRBV5-6
clone_size: NA
cdr3_aa: CASSLVGPGASNQPQHF
cdr3_nt: TGTGCCAGCAGCTTAGTGGGGCCAGGGGCAAGCAATCAGCCCCAGCATTTT

cdr3_length: 15
j_call: TRBJ2-3
d_call: TRBD2
v_call: TRBV5-1
clone_size: few
cdr3_aa: CASSPQRGGRDTQYF
cdr3_nt: TGCGCCAGCAGCCCACAGCGGGGGGGACGAGATACGCAGTATTTT

cdr3_length: 14
j_call: TRBJ2-3
d_call: NA
v_call: TRBV15
clone_size: few
cdr3_aa: CATSPRQTSDTQYF
cdr3_nt: TGTGCCACCAGCCCCAGACAGACATCAGATACGCAGTATTTT

cdr3_length: 15
j_call: TRBJ1-3
d_call: NA
v_call: TRBV7-2
clone_size: NA
cdr3_aa: CASSLGPWEGNTIYF
cdr3_nt: TGTGCCAGCAGCTTAGGCCCCTGGGAAGGAAACACCATATATTTT

cdr3_length: 13
j_call: TRBJ2-6
d_call: NA
v_call: TRBV6-2/TRBV6-3
clone_size: NA
cdr3_aa: CASSPRRANVLTF
cdr3_nt: TGTGCCAGCAGTCCAAGGAGGGCCAACGTCCTGACTTTC

cdr3_length: 12
j_call: TRBJ1-2
d_call: NA
v_call: TRBV29-1
clone_size: NA
cdr3_aa: CSVGYGDYGYTF
cdr3_nt: TGCAGCGTTGGTTACGGGGACTATGGCTACACCTTC

cdr3_length: 15
j_call: TRBJ2-7
d_call: NA
v_call: TRBV7-6
clone_size: NA
cdr3_aa: CASSAGSDHLYEQYF
cdr3_nt: TGTGCCAGCAGCGCGGGCTCCGACCACCTCTACGAGCAGTACTTC

cdr3_length: 14
j_call: TRBJ2-7
d_call: NA
v_call: TRBV29-1
clone_size: NA
cdr3_aa: CSVGMGGKTYEQYF
cdr3_nt: TGCAGCGTTGGAATGGGAGGCAAGACCTACGAGCAGTACTTC

cdr3_length: 15
j_call: TRBJ2-7
d_call: TRBD1
v_call: TRBV20-1
clone_size: NA
cdr3_aa: CSARNPTGGSYEQYF
cdr3_nt: TGCAGTGCTAGAAACCCTACAGGGGGCTCCTACGAGCAGTACTTC

cdr3_length: 17
j_call: TRBJ1-1
d_call: NA
v_call: TRBV5-1
clone_size: NA
cdr3_aa: CASSLVGAGSMNTVAFF
cdr3_nt: TGCGCCAGCAGCTTGGTTGGAGCAGGGTCGATGAACACTGTAGCTTTCTTT

cdr3_length: 15
j_call: TRBJ2-7
d_call: NA
v_call: TRBV7-8
clone_size: few
cdr3_aa: CASSLINGAGYEQYF
cdr3_nt: TGTGCCAGCAGCTTAATCAACGGTGCGGGCTACGAGCAGTACTTC

cdr3_length: 17
j_call: TRBJ1-1
d_call: TRBD1
v_call: TRBV6-5
clone_size: NA
cdr3_aa: CASSYTTGTGVNTEAFF
cdr3_nt: TGTGCCAGCAGTTACACAACCGGGACAGGGGTGAACACTGAAGCTTTCTTT

cdr3_length: 14
j_call: TRBJ2-1
d_call: NA
v_call: TRBV7-3
clone_size: NA
cdr3_aa: CASSLIEAGAEQFF
cdr3_nt: TGTGCCAGCAGCTTAATTGAAGCGGGCGCTGAGCAGTTCTTC